The next 30 T cell receptor beta chains were all read from a single sample in a study of identical twins. Using its own MiXCR run on the 5' RACE reads, TCRdb lists one record per CDR3 protein. The table records about 530,000 distinct CDR3 sequences, around 15% of them present only once. The data were also submitted as part of a second study, on yellow fever vaccine responses in identical twins.

The material sequenced was CD4+ T cells sorted from blood. Every receptor here comes from a woman between 18 and 29 years old in good health.

The rearrangement uses TRBV5-1 and TRBJ1-1, with a tentative D call TRBD1 (6 bases). This CDR3 has 15 residues. Trimming shortened V by 0 bases and J by 4 bases, and 13 bases separated the two germline ends. CDR1 is SGHRS and CDR2 is YFSETQ in the germline V gene. The chain's CDR3 is CASSLEDRMGTEAFF. The CDR3, as DNA: TGCGCCAGCAGCTTGGAAGACAGGATGGGCACTGAAGCTTTCTTT.

This clonotype was picked up a small number of times. The chain combines TRBV10-3 with TRBJ2-1; 7 bases fit TRBD1. Germline V gives CDR1 ENHRY, CDR2 SYGVKD. With 4 bases clipped from V and 10 bases from J, the junction kept 4 bases outside the gene matches. This CDR3 has 12 residues. The CDR3 loop is CAISALDREQFF. The CDR3 nucleotides read TGTGCCATCAGTGCCCTGGACAGGGAGCAGTTCTTC.

J is TRBJ2-7 and V is TRBV12-3 or TRBV12-4; 10 bases map to TRBD2. The CDR3 is 13 residues long. V was pared by 5 bases and J by 4 bases, with 2 bases of the junction left unmatched. CDR3 nucleotide sequence: TGTGCCAGCAGTCAACTAGCGGGGTACGAGCAGTACTTC. Protein product: CASSQLAGYEQYF.

This chain joins TRBV19 and TRBJ2-1, with 7 bases identical to TRBD2. CDR1 and CDR2 from the germline V gene are LNHDA and SQIVND (reference sequence). CDR3 length: 12 amino acids. V gave up 8 bases and J gave up 5 bases; unmatched junction bases: 3. This CDR3 is CASRDYHNEQFF. The CDR3 DNA is TGTGCCAGTCGGGACTACCACAATGAGCAGTTCTTC.

The J gene is TRBJ2-3, the V gene TRBV28; a weak D match, TRBD2 (5 bases). Trimming removed 1 base at V and 6 bases at J, with 14 bases between. This CDR3 comprises 15 residues. Germline CDR1 is MDHEN and CDR2 is SYDVKM. In DNA form, the CDR3 reads TGTGCCAGCAGTTTATTGAGTATTGGCGGGGATACGCAGTATTTT. Amino acid sequence: CASSLLSIGGDTQYF.

This clonotype turned up a few times. V is TRBV4-1 and J is TRBJ2-2; 7 positions match TRBD2. V trimming: 0 bases; J trimming: 0 bases; junction bases outside the gene matches: 7. Germline assignment: CDR1 MGHRA and CDR2 YSYEKL. The CDR3 has 18 amino acids. CDR3 sequence: CASSQDFQAGSNTGELFF. The CDR3 DNA follows: TGCGCCAGCAGCCAAGATTTTCAAGCGGGGTCGAACACCGGGGAGCTGTTTTTT.

The chain uses TRBV7-9 and TRBJ1-2; D remains unclear. This CDR3 has 12 amino acids. Germline CDR1 and CDR2: SEHNR and FQNEAQ (reference sequence). Trimming left V 4 bases short and J 4 bases short, with 7 bases between. The CDR3 DNA sequence: TGTGCCAGCAGCTACCCGGGCTATGGCTACACCTTC. Protein sequence: CASSYPGYGYTF.

This clonotype has only a few counts. The rearrangement uses TRBV20-1 and TRBJ2-6; D is uncertain. CDR1 DFQATT and CDR2 SNEGSKA come from the germline V gene (reference sequence). Trimming removed 0 bases at V and 0 bases at J, with 3 bases between. This CDR3 spans 14 amino acids. The CDR3 region is CSAREGSGANVLTF. The DNA of the CDR3 is TGCAGTGCTAGAGAGGGCTCTGGGGCCAACGTCCTGACTTTC.

This clonotype was counted only a few times. The V and J genes are TRBV28 and TRBJ2-7; 8 nucleotides match TRBD2. The germline V gene has CDR1 MDHEN and CDR2 SYDVKM. V lost 4 bases to trimming and J lost 2 bases; unmatched junction nucleotides: 7. The CDR3 consists of 15 residues. The chain's CDR3 is CASSSSGGPTYEQYV. DNA for the CDR3: TGTGCCAGCAGTTCCAGCGGGGGACCAACCTACGAGCAGTACGTC.

This chain links TRBV2 with TRBJ1-4; D is uncertain. CDR3 size: 11 residues. Trimming left V 2 bases short and J 7 bases short, with 2 bases between. Germline-derived CDR1 and CDR2 are SNHLY and FYNNEI. The CDR3 nucleotides read TGTGCCAGCAGTGAAAGTGAAAAACTGTTTTTT. Residues: CASSESEKLFF.

This clonotype was observed a handful of times. CDR3: CASSQGPLGWTEAFF. The CDR3 nucleotides are TGCGCCAGCAGCCAAGGTCCGCTGGGTTGGACTGAAGCTTTCTTT. The genes are TRBV4-1 and TRBJ1-1; D call uncertain. V gave up 1 base and J gave up 5 bases, with 14 bases separating them. CDR3 length equals 15 residues. Germline CDR1 is MGHRA and CDR2 is YSYEKL.

This chain joins TRBV20-1 and TRBJ1-5; the D is unclear. CDR1 and CDR2 from the germline V gene are DFQATT and SNEGSKA (reference sequence). V lost 3 bases to trimming and J lost 0 bases, with 9 bases between them. The CDR3 is made up of 14 amino acids. The CDR3 is CSARLADSNQPQHF. Here the CDR3 DNA reads TGCAGTGCTAGGCTAGCCGATAGCAATCAGCCCCAGCATTTT.

This clonotype has a handful of counts. The chain uses TRBV3-1 and TRBJ2-3, with D hard to call. The CDR3 contains 13 residues. CDR1 and CDR2 (germline): LGHDT, YNNKEL (reference sequence). Trimming cost V 5 bases and J 4 bases, with 10 bases left between them. The CDR3 bases are TGTGCCAGCAGCACGTGGCTTGCAGATACGCAGTATTTT. It translates to CASSTWLADTQYF.

The chain employs TRBV27 and TRBJ2-5; possibly TRBD1 for D (6 bases). The CDR3 sequence is 15 residues long. Germline CDR1 reads MNHEY; CDR2 reads SMNVEV (reference sequence). V shed 6 bases and J shed 5 bases, with 19 bases lying between them. The CDR3 coding sequence is TGTGCCAGCAGGCCCTTGGGGGCCGGGCGGGAGACCCAGTACTTC. It specifies CASRPLGAGRETQYF.

This clonotype was counted between two and nine times. The chain has TRBV21-1 and TRBJ2-7; the table assigns TRBD2, which was not confirmed against the DNA. TRBV21-1 is deemed a pseudogene. The CDR3 is 15 residues long. CDR3 DNA: TGTGCCAGCAGCAAAGTACGGGAGGGCCGCCACGAGCAGTACTTC. Translated: CASSKVREGRHEQYF.

The genes are TRBV10-3 and TRBJ2-5, with D possibly being TRBD1 or TRBD2 (5 bases each). From germline, CDR1 is ENHRY and CDR2 SYGVKD. The CDR3 loop spans 13 amino acids. V lost 5 bases, J lost 2 bases, and 9 bases lay in between. The CDR3 DNA reads TGTGCCATCAGTTCAGGGAGACAAGAGACCCAGTACTTC. Its translation: CAISSGRQETQYF.

This clonotype came up once. The chain joins TRBV11-2 to TRBJ2-2; D gene ambiguous. The CDR3 has 16 amino acids. The V and J ends lost 3 bases and 3 bases respectively, with 14 bases between them. CDR1 is SGHAT, CDR2 FQNNGV, per germline. CDR3 sequence reads: CASSFVRASDTGELFF. DNA of the CDR3: TGTGCCAGCAGCTTTGTAAGGGCGTCGGACACCGGGGAGCTGTTTTTT.

The rearrangement links TRBV12-3 or TRBV12-4 to TRBJ2-1; 10 bases agree with TRBD2. Losses at the gene ends were 6 bases for V and 8 bases for J; bases not matched to a gene: 10. This CDR3 spans 15 amino acids. CDR3 sequence reads: CASRKAGGPIDEQFF. The DNA of the CDR3 is TGTGCCAGCAGAAAAGCGGGAGGGCCCATCGATGAGCAGTTCTTC.

J is TRBJ1-5 and V is TRBV28; D not resolved. V gave up 3 bases and J gave up 7 bases, with 16 bases separating them. The CDR3 is made up of 15 amino acids. CDR1 is MDHEN and CDR2 is SYDVKM in the germline V gene. CDR3 coding DNA: TGTGCCAGCAGTTTGGCCATCCGAGGATTCCAGCCCCAGCATTTT. This encodes CASSLAIRGFQPQHF.

The genes are TRBV7-9 and TRBJ2-7; D remains ambiguous. Germline V CDR1 and CDR2: SEHNR, FQNEAQ (reference sequence). The CDR3 loop spans 12 amino acids. Trimming took off 0 bases at V and 6 bases at J, with 6 bases between the two ends. The DNA of the CDR3 is TGTGCCAGCAGCTTAGCCGGGTCCGAGCAGTACGTC. Protein sequence: CASSLAGSEQYV.

This clonotype was seen a handful of times. The gene calls are TRBV13 and TRBJ2-5; D remains ambiguous. Germline V gene data show CDR1 as PRHDT and CDR2 as FYEKMQ (reference sequence). Trimming took 1 base from V and 5 from J, leaving 5 bases between them. The CDR3 is 12 amino acids. The CDR3 bases are TGTGCCAGCAGCTTAGAGGCGGAGACCCAGTACTTC. This translates into CASSLEAETQYF.

This clonotype has just a few counts. This chain links TRBV5-1 with TRBJ2-1; D is possibly TRBD1 or TRBD2 (5 bases each). This CDR3 has 16 amino acids. CDR1 SGHRS and CDR2 YFSETQ come from the germline V gene. V dropped 0 bases and J dropped 7 bases, with 17 bases sitting between them. CDR3 loop: CASSLATAPWGNEQFF. The CDR3 nucleotides are TGCGCCAGCAGCTTGGCCACCGCTCCTTGGGGGAATGAGCAGTTCTTC.

This chain joins TRBV21-1 and TRBJ1-6; the table assigns TRBD1, which was not confirmed against the DNA. TRBV21-1 is recorded as a pseudogene. The CDR3 runs to 15 residues. The CDR3 here is CARPKPRTGNSPLHF. DNA for the CDR3: TGTGCCAGACCCAAACCCCGGACTGGGAATTCACCCCTCCACTTT.

On this clonotype: One end of the junction is discordant with germline, which a read error may explain. J is TRBJ2-7 and V is TRBV20-1; D perhaps matches TRBD1 (7 bases). This CDR3 is built from 15 residues. Germline-derived CDR1 and CDR2 are DFQATT and SNEGSKA (reference sequence). In nucleotides, the CDR3 is TGCAGTGCTAGAGTCGGGCAGGGGGTGGACTACGAGCAGTATTTC. Its translation is CSARVGQGVDYEQYF.

The chain has TRBV18 and TRBJ2-1; 9 bases match TRBD1. From germline, CDR1 is KGHSH and CDR2 LQKENI. The CDR3 length is 16 residues. The V gene end was trimmed by 5 bases and the J gene end by 1 base; junction bases not matched to a gene: 6. The CDR3 spells CASSLYRGRSYNEQFF. CDR3 bases: TGTGCCAGCTCATTATACAGGGGGCGATCCTACAATGAGCAGTTCTTC. Supplemented by reference TRBV18 and TRBJ2-1, the full variable domain reads NAGVMQNPRHLVRRRGQEARLRCSPMKGHSHVYWYRQLPEEGLKFMVYLQKENIIDESGMPKERFSAEFPKEGPSILRIQQVVRGDSAAYFCASSLYRGRSYNEQFFGPGTRLTVL.

This clonotype was observed a few times. The chain uses TRBV3-1 and TRBJ2-1, with a tentative D call TRBD2 (6 bases). Between the trimmed V and J ends, which lost 2 bases and 0 bases, there was a span of 8 bases. CDR1 is LGHDT, CDR2 YNNKEL, per germline (reference sequence). The CDR3 covers 15 residues. CDR3 region: CASSQSGGSYNEQFF. As DNA, the CDR3 is TGTGCCAGCAGCCAATCCGGGGGCTCCTACAATGAGCAGTTCTTC.

The chain recombines TRBV3-1 with TRBJ2-3; 10 bases align to TRBD2. CDR1 is LGHDT and CDR2 is YNNKEL in the germline V gene (reference sequence). The CDR3 sequence is 17 residues long. J gave up 0 bases and V 2 bases, and 5 bases lay outside the gene matches. CDR3 amino acids: CASSQSGLAVSTDTQYF. As DNA, the CDR3 is TGTGCCAGCAGCCAATCTGGACTAGCGGTTAGCACAGATACGCAGTATTTT.

CDR3 region: CASSYRGSLNYEQYF. Here the CDR3 DNA reads TGTGCCAGCAGTTACAGGGGCAGCCTTAACTACGAGCAGTACTTC. V usage is TRBV6-5 and J usage is TRBJ2-7; TRBD1 is a possible D gene (5 bases). The length of the CDR3 is 15 residues. V lost 2 bases and J lost 3, with 14 bases in between. In germline, CDR1 is MNHEY, CDR2 SVGAGI.

The chain employs TRBV24-1 and TRBJ2-5, with a possible D match to TRBD2 (5 bases). The V end lost 1 base, the J end lost 1 base, and 9 bases lay between the germline ends. The length of the CDR3 is 15 residues. Germline CDR1 and CDR2: KGHDR and SFDVKD. In DNA, the CDR3 is TGTGCCACCAGTGATTTCGGGGTTGCCCAAGAGACCCAGTACTTC. It yields the protein CATSDFGVAQETQYF.

This clonotype has more than one count but fewer than ten. The V gene is TRBV5-1, the J gene TRBJ2-2; 11 nucleotides align to TRBD1. Germline V gene lookup returns CDR1 SGHRS and CDR2 YFSETQ. This CDR3 contains 17 residues. The junction had 7 bases not matched to a gene; V was cut back by 6 bases and J by 0 bases. The CDR3 is CASKGTGGPPNTGELFF. The CDR3 region has the DNA TGCGCCAGCAAAGGGACAGGGGGACCTCCGAACACCGGGGAGCTGTTTTTT.